A single sample is the source of the 8 T cell receptor beta chains below, sequenced in a study of T and B cells in COVID-19 patients (dated by TCRdb to the early 2020s). TRB repertoires were amplified using about 230-500 ng of genomic DNA isolated from blood. Sequencing relied on an Illumina MiSeq. Multiplex PCR with BIOMED2 TRB-A/B primer pools was used to amplify TRB rearrangements. TCRdb reran the public reads through fastp at Q25 and MiXCR, keeping productive beta chains. Identical CDR3 proteins give one entry, which carries the most common genes and DNA. The sample table contains approximately 17,000 distinct CDR3 sequences; only one count was recorded for under 35% of them. The leading ten clones occupy 3.1% of the sample. Sequences were obtained from blood. The source is a human donor who had recovered from COVID-19.

This sequence joins TRBV25-1 and TRBJ1-4; TRBD1 agrees at 10 bases. Germline V gives CDR1 MGHDK, CDR2 SYGVNS. V dropped 1 base and J dropped 4; count of bases not matched to a gene: 6. This CDR3 is built from 17 residues. The CDR3: CASSELTGGNRNEKLFF. For the CDR3, the DNA is TGTGCCAGCAGTGAATTGACAGGGGGCAATCGTAATGAAAAACTGTTTTTT.

Sample share makes this clonotype medium-sized. This sequence joins TRBV6-1 and TRBJ2-2; 7 bases match TRBD1. The CDR3 is 14 amino acids. The germline gives CDR1 MNHNS, CDR2 SASEGT. The ends lost 7 bases at V and 4 bases at J; junction bases unmatched: 6. This CDR3 is CASTRGQSTGELFF. DNA of the CDR3: TGTGCCAGCACCCGGGGACAGAGCACCGGGGAGCTGTTTTTT.

Ten or more counts support this clonotype. The chain is built from TRBV5-4 and TRBJ2-7; 14 nucleotides match TRBD2. This CDR3 contains 15 residues. Germline V lookup: CDR1 SGHNT, CDR2 YYREEE (reference sequence). Germline trimming cut 4 bases from V and 6 bases from J; bases unmatched to any gene: 6. The CDR3 region is CASSEGLAGGREQYF. CDR3 coding DNA: TGTGCCAGCAGCGAAGGACTAGCGGGAGGTCGCGAGCAGTACTTC.

This clonotype was picked up one time. A much larger clone lies one base from this, so it may be a read error. V and J are TRBV6-5 and TRBJ1-2; D possibly corresponds to TRBD1 (5 bases). The CDR3 covers 14 residues. Germline V gene data show CDR1 as MNHEY and CDR2 as SVGAGI. Deletions cut 0 bases from V and 7 bases from J, with 12 bases between. This CDR3 is CASSYSVRASGYTF. As DNA, the CDR3 is TGTGCCAGCAGTTACTCGGTCAGGGCAAGTGGCTACACCTTC.

V usage is TRBV6-1 and J usage is TRBJ1-2; 8 nucleotides align to TRBD1. V was pared by 2 bases and J by 2 bases, with 13 bases of the junction left unmatched. The CDR3 is 18 residues long. The germline V gene encodes CDR1 MNHNS and CDR2 SASEGT. CDR3 DNA: TGTGCCAGCAGTGAATCCTCGGACAGGGCCAGCCTAAACTATGGCTACACCTTC. This codes for CASSESSDRASLNYGYTF.

This clonotype is deemed medium-sized. The genes are TRBV6-2 or TRBV6-3 and TRBJ2-1; a weak D match, TRBD2 (5 bases). The CDR3 is 15 residues long. The V and J ends lost 5 bases and 2 bases respectively, with 13 bases between them. Germline values: CDR1 MNHEY, CDR2 SVGEGT. The CDR3 bases are TGTGCCAGCAGTCCCGACTACAGAACCTACAATGAGCAGTTCTTC. It codes for CASSPDYRTYNEQFF.

This clonotype was seen more than once but under ten times. The V and J genes are TRBV30 and TRBJ1-5; the D is unclear. Trimming removed 2 bases from V and 6 bases from J, with 11 bases in between. CDR1 and CDR2 (germline): GTSNPN, SVGIG (reference sequence). This CDR3 contains 13 residues. The CDR3 sequence: CAWSYRDSQPQHF. CDR3 sequence (DNA): TGTGCCTGGAGTTACCGGGATAGTCAGCCCCAGCATTTT.

This clonotype was found many times. V usage is TRBV19 and J usage is TRBJ1-1; possible D gene TRBD1, 5 bases. This CDR3 is built from 15 residues. Germline V CDR1 and CDR2: LNHDA, SQIVND (reference sequence). Deletions cut 5 bases from V and 4 bases from J, with 17 bases between. The CDR3 DNA is TGTGCCAGTAGTCCTCCGGGGGAGGGGTTCACTGAAGCTTTCTTT. Protein product: CASSPPGEGFTEAFF.